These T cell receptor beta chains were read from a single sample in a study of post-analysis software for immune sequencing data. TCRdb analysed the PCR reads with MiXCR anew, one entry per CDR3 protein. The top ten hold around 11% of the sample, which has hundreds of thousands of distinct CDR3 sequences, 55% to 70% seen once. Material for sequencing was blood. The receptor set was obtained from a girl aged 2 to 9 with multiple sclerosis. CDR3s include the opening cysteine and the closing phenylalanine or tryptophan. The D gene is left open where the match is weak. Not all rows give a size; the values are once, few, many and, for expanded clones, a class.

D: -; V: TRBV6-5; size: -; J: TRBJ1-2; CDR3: CASSYYGPYGYAF; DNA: TGTGCCAGCAGTTACTACGGACCCTATGGCTACGCCTTC
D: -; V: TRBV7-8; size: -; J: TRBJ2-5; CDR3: CASRVHGQPETQYF; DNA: TGTGCCAGCAGGGTGCACGGACAGCCAGAGACCCAGTACTTC
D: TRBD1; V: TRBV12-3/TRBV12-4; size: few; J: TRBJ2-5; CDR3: CASSSTGVETQYF; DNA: TGTGCCAGCAGCTCGACAGGGGTAGAGACCCAGTACTTC
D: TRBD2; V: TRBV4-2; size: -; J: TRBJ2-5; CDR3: CASSQGLAGGIMETQYF; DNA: TGTGCCAGCAGCCAAGGGCTAGCGGGGGGCATTATGGAGACCCAGTACTTC
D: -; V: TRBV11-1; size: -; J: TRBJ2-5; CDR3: CASSPTELGETQYF; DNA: TGTGCCAGCAGCCCCACTGAGCTGGGGGAGACCCAGTACTTC
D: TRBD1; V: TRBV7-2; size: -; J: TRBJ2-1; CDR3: CASSLRKGAPDRGGYEQFF; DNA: TGTGCCAGCAGCTTACGGAAGGGGGCTCCGGACAGGGGCGGGTATGAGCAGTTCTTC
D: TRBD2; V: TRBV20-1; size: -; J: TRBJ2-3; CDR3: CSARGLAESADTQYF; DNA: TGCAGTGCTAGAGGACTAGCGGAGAGTGCAGATACGCAGTATTTT
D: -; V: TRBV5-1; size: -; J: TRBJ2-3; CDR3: CASSYQTPTTDTRYF; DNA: TGCGCCAGCAGCTACCAGACCCCAACGACAGATACGCGGTATTTT
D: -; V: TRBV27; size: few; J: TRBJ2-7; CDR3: CASSGSEIPYEQYF; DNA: TGTGCCAGCAGTGGGAGTGAGATTCCCTACGAGCAGTACTTC
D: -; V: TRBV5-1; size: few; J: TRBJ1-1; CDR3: CASSPTGLALNTEAFF; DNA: TGCGCCAGCAGCCCCACAGGGTTGGCTTTGAACACTGAAGCTTTCTTT
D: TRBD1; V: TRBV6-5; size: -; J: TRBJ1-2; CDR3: CASSTSTGGSVYGYTF; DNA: TGTGCCAGCAGTACCTCGACAGGGGGCTCGGTCTATGGCTACACCTTC
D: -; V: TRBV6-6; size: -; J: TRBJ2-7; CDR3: CASSTGFSYEQYF; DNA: TGTGCCAGCAGTACAGGGTTCTCCTACGAGCAGTACTTC
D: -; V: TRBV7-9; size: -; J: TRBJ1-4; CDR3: CASSSMNEKLFF; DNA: TGTGCCAGCAGCTCAATGAATGAAAAACTGTTTTTT
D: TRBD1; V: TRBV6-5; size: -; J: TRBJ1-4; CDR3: CATAQGTNEKLFF; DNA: TGTGCCACCGCACAGGGGACTAATGAAAAACTGTTTTTT
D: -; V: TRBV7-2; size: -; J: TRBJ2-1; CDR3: CASTTPTWGGLTYNEQFF; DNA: TGTGCCAGCACCACTCCCACTTGGGGGGGCCTGACGTACAATGAGCAGTTCTTC
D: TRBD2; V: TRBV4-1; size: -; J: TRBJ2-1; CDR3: CASSQALASGRAGQFF; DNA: TGCGCCAGCAGCCAAGCCCTCGCTAGCGGGAGGGCCGGGCAGTTCTTC
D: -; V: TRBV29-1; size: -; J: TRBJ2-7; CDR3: CSVDLGATTYEQYF; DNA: TGCAGCGTTGATTTGGGGGCGACAACCTACGAGCAGTACTTC
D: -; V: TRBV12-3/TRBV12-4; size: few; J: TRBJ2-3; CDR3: CASSLFQADTDTQYF; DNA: TGTGCCAGCAGTTTGTTTCAGGCTGACACAGATACGCAGTATTTT
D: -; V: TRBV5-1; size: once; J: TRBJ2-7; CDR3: CASSHRQGYYEQYF; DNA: TGCGCCAGCAGCCATCGGCAGGGGTACTACGAGCAGTACTTC
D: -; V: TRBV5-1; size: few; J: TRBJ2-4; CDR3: CASRTTLTAKNIQYF; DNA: TGCGCCAGCAGAACGACACTTACCGCCAAAAACATTCAGTACTTC
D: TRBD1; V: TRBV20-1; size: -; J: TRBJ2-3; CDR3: CSARGWGQPDTQYF; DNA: TGCAGTGCTAGAGGCTGGGGACAGCCAGATACGCAGTATTTT
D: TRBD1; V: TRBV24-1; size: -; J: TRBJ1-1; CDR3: CATRAAGQGANAFF; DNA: TGTGCCACCAGAGCCGCCGGACAGGGGGCGAACGCTTTCTTT
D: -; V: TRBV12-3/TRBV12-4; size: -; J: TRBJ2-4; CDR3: CASSLDEGGIQYF; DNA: TGTGCCAGCAGTTTAGACGAGGGAGGCATTCAGTACTTC
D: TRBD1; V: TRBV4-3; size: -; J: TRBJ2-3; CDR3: CASSQEGTASDTQYF; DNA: TGCGCCAGCAGCCAAGAGGGGACAGCATCTGATACGCAGTATTTT
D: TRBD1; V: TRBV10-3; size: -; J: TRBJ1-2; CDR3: CAISSGTGLGYTF; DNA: TGTGCCATCAGTTCCGGGACAGGGCTTGGCTACACCTTC
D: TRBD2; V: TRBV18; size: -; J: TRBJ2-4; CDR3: CASSPEMLAGVNEQYF; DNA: TGTGCCAGCTCACCAGAGATGCTAGCGGGAGTTAATGAGCAGTACTTC
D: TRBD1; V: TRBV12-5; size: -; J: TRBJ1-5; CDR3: CASGLVWAGGQPQHF; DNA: TGTGCTAGTGGTTTGGTATGGGCAGGGGGTCAGCCCCAGCATTTT
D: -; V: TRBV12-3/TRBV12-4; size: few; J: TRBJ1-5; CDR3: CASSSRRVYSNQPQHF; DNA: TGTGCCAGCAGTTCTCGTCGGGTGTATAGCAATCAGCCCCAGCATTTT
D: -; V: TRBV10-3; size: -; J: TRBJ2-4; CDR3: CAISETAGENIQYF; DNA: TGTGCCATCAGTGAGACGGCAGGGGAAAACATTCAGTACTTC
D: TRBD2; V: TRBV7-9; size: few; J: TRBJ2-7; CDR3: CASRELAGEGEQYF; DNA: TGTGCCAGTAGGGAACTAGCGGGAGAGGGCGAGCAGTACTTC
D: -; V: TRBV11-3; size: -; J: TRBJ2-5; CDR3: CASSLDPWGRVKETQYF; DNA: TGTGCCAGCAGCTTAGACCCATGGGGCAGGGTAAAAGAGACCCAGTACTTC
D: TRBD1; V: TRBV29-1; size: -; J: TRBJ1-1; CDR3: CSTADRSGTEAFF; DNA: TGCAGCACCGCGGACAGGTCTGGCACTGAAGCTTTCTTT
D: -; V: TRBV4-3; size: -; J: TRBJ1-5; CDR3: CASSQDVGASNQPQHF; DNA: TGCGCCAGCAGCCAAGATGTGGGGGCAAGCAATCAGCCCCAGCATTTT
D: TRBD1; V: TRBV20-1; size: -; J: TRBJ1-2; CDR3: CSALIPGQNYGYTF; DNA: TGCAGTGCTCTAATTCCGGGACAGAACTATGGCTACACCTTC
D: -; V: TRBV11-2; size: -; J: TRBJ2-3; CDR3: CASSLGGNTQYF; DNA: TGTGCCAGCAGCTTAGGTGGAAATACGCAGTATTTT
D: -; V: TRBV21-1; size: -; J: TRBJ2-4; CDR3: CASSTPGQGAKNIQYF; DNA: TGTGCCAGCAGCACACCGGGACAGGGAGCCAAAAACATTCAGTACTTC
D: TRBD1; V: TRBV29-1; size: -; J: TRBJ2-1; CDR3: CSVEDSGTGGFNEQFF; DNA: TGCAGCGTTGAAGATAGCGGGACAGGGGGCTTCAATGAGCAGTTCTTC
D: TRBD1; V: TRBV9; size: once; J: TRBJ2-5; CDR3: CASSTHRGIRGETQYF; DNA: TGTGCCAGCAGCACCCACAGGGGAATTAGAGGAGAGACCCAGTACTTC
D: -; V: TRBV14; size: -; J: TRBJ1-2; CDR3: CASGGDYGYTF; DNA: TGTGCCAGCGGCGGTGACTATGGCTACACCTTC
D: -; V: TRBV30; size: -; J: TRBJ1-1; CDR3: CARQEGLDTEAFF; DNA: TGTGCCCGCCAAGAGGGTCTGGACACTGAAGCTTTCTTT
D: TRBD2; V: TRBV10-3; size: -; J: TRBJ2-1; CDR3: CAIQSLAGWGEQFF; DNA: TGTGCCATCCAGTCCCTAGCGGGGTGGGGTGAGCAGTTCTTC
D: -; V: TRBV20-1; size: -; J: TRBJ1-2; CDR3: CSANGGIDYGYTF; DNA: TGCAGTGCTAATGGGGGGATCGACTATGGCTACACCTTC
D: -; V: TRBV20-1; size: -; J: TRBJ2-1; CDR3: CSAAPGTHLYNEQFF; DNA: TGCAGTGCTGCCCCCGGGACTCACCTTTACAATGAGCAGTTCTTC
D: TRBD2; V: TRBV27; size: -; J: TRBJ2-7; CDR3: CASSRGSPPYEQYF; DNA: TGTGCCAGCAGCCGCGGGAGTCCCCCCTACGAGCAGTACTTC
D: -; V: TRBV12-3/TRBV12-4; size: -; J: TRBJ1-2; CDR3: CASSLKGDIYGYTF; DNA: TGTGCCAGCAGTTTAAAGGGGGACATCTATGGCTACACCTTC
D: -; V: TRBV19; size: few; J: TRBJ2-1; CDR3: CASSIIGQYEQFF; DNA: TGTGCCAGTAGTATAATAGGACAGTATGAGCAGTTCTTC